This T cell receptor (beta chain) was identified during a study of blood T cell repertoires in COVID-19. Across the study: Sites across the United States, Italy and Spain contributed samples from acute and convalescent COVID-19. From T cells, B-cell-depleted T cells, or PBMCs came the material, which was cDNA or gDNA.

In the original analysis: By means of reference gene primer amplification, nucleated cell counts were estimated. Generated by immunoSEQ multiplex PCR, the TCRdb table keeps only in-frame clones and is missing some. V and J calls and clone size are copied from that table; D and trimming were computed from the DNA. Of over 250,000 clones in the sample, about 85% are singletons; the top ten hold about 14%. There are 14 residues in the CDR3. Trimming cost V 3 bases and J 6 bases; bases outside gene matches: 5. Germline CDR1 and CDR2: MNHEY and SMNVEV (reference sequence). The sample was peripheral blood. The chain couples TRBV27 to TRBJ1-5; 7 nucleotides align to TRBD1. The receptor was derived from a human donor in a cohort sampled during active COVID-19. The CDR3 loop reads CASSFLQGSQPQHF. In nucleotides, the CDR3 is TGTGCCAGCAGTTTCCTACAGGGGTCTCAGCCCCAGCATTTT.